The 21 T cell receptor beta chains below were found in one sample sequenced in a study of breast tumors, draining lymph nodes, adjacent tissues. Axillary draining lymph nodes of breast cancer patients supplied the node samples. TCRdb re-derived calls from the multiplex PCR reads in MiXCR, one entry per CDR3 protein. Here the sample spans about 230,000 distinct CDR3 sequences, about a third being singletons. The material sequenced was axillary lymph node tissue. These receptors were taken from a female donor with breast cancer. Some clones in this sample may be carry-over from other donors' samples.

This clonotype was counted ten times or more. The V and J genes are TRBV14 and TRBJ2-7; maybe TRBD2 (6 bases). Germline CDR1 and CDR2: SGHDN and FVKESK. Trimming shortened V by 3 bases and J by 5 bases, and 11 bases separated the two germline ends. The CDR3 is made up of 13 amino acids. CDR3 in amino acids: CASSHGTANEQYF. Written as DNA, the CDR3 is TGTGCCAGCAGCCACGGGACTGCTAACGAGCAGTACTTC.

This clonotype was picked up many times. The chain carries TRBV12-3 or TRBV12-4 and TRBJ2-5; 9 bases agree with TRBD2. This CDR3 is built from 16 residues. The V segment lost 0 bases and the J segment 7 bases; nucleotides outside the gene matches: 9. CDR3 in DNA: TGTGCCAGCAGTTTAGCGGTTGGGGCGGGGGGGACGACCCAGTACTTC. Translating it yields CASSLAVGAGGTTQYF.

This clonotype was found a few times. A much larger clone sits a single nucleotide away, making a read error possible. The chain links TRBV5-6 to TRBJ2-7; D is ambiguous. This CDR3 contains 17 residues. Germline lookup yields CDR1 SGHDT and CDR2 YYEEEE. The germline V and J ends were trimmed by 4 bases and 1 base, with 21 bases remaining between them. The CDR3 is CASSRVPAQLRSYEQYF. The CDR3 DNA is TGTGCCAGCAGCCGGGTACCGGCACAGTTGAGGTCCTACGAGCAGTACTTC.

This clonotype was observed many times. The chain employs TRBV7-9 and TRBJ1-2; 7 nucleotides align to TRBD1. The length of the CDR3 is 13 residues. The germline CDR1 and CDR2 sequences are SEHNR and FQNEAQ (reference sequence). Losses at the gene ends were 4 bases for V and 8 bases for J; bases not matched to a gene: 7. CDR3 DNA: TGTGCCAGCAGCTACGACAGGGCTCTAGGCTACACCTTC. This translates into CASSYDRALGYTF.

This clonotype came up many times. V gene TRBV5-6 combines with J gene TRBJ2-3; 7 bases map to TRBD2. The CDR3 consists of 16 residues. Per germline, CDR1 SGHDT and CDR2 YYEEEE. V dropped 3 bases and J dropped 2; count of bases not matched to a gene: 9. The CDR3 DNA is TGTGCCAGCAGCTCGAGGCTACTAGCGTACACAGATACGCAGTATTTT. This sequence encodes CASSSRLLAYTDTQYF.

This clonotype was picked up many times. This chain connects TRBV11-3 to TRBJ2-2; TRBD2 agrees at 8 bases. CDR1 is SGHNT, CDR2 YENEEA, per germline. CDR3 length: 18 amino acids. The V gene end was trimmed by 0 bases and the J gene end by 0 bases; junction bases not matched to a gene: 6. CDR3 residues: CASSLERAGASNTGELFF. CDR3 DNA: TGTGCCAGCAGCTTAGAGCGAGCGGGAGCATCGAACACCGGGGAGCTGTTTTTT. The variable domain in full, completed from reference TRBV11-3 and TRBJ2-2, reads EAGVVQSPRYKIIEKKQPVAFWCNPISGHNTLYWYLQNLGQGPELLIRYENEEAVDDSQLPKDRFSAERLKGVDSTLKIQPAELGDSAVYLCASSLERAGASNTGELFFGEGSRLTVL.

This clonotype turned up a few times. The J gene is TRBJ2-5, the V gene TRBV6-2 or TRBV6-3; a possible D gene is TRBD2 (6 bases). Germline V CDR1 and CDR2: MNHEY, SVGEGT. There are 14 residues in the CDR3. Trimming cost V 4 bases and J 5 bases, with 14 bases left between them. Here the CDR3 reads CASSSRLEGETQYF. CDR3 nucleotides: TGTGCCAGCAGTTCCAGACTAGAGGGGGAGACCCAGTACTTC.

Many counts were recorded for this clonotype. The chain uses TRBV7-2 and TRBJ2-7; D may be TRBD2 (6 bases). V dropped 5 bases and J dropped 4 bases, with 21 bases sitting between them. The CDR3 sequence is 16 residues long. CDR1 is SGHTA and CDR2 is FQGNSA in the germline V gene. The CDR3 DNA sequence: TGTGCCAGCAGCCGGGGGTCCAGCGCCCAAGGGTACGAGCAGTACTTC. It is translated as CASSRGSSAQGYEQYF.

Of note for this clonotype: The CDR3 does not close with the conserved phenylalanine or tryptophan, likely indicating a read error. The CDR3 loop reads CASSLSGTALYEQYS. CDR3 DNA: TGTGCCAGCAGTTTATCCGGGACAGCTCTCTACGAGCAGTACTCC. This chain uses TRBV10-3 with TRBJ2-7; TRBD1 matches 7 bases. This CDR3 has 15 residues. Germline V gene sequence: CDR1 ENHRY, CDR2 SYGVKD.

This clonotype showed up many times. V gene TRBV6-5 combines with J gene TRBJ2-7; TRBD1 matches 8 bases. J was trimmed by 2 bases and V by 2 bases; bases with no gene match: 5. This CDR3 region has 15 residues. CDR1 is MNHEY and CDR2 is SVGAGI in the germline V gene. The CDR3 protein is CASSYSGQGPYEQYF. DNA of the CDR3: TGTGCCAGCAGTTACAGCGGACAGGGACCCTACGAGCAGTACTTC.

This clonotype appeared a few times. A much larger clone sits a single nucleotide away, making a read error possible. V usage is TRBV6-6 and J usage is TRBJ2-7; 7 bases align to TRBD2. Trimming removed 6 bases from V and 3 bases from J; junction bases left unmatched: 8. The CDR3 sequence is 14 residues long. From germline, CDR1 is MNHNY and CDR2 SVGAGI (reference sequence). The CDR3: CASRRNRDYYEQYF. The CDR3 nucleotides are TGTGCCAGCAGGCGTAACCGGGACTACTACGAGCAGTACTTC.

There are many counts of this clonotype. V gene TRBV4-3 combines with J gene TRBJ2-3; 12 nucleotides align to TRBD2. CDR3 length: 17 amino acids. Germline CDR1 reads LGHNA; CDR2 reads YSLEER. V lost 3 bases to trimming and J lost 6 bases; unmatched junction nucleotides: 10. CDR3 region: CASSQELAGGPRDTQYF. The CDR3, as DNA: TGCGCCAGCAGCCAGGAACTAGCGGGAGGCCCTCGCGATACGCAGTATTTT.

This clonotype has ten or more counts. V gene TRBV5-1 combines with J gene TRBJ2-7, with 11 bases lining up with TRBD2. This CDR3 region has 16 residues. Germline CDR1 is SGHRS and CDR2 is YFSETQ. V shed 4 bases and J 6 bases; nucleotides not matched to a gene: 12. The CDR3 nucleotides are TGCGCCAGCAGCATGATAGCGGGAGGGCACGGTTCCGAGCAGTACTTC. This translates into CASSMIAGGHGSEQYF.

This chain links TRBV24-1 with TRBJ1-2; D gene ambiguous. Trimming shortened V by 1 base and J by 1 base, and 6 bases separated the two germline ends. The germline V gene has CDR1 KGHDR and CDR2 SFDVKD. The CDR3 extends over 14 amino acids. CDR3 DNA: TGTGCCACCAGTGATTTCGGGTTTAACTATGGCTACACCTTC. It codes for CATSDFGFNYGYTF.

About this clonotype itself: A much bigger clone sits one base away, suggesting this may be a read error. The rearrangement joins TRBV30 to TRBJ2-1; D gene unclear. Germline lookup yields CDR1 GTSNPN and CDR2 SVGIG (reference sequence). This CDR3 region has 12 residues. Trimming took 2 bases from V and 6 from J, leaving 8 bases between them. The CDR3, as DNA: TGTGCCTGGAGTCATGCTAGCAATGAGCAGTTCTTC. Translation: CAWSHASNEQFF.

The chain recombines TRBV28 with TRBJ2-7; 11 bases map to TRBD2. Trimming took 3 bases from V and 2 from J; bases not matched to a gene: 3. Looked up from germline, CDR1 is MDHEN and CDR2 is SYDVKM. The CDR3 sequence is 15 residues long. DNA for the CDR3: TGTGCCAGCAGTTTCAAGACTAGCGGGACCTACGAGCAGTACTTC. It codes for CASSFKTSGTYEQYF.

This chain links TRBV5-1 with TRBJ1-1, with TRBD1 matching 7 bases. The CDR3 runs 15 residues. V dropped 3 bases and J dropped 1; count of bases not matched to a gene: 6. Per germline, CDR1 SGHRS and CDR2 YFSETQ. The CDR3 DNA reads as TGCGCCAGCAGCTCCTCGACAGGGCAGAACACTGAAGCTTTCTTT. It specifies CASSSSTGQNTEAFF.

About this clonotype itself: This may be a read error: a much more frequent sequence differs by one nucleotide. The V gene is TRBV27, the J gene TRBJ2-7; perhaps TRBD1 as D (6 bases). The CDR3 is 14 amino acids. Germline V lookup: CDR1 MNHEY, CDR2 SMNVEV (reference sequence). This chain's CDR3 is CASRSQGRTYGQYF. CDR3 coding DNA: TGTGCCAGCAGATCACAGGGAAGGACCTACGGGCAGTACTTC.

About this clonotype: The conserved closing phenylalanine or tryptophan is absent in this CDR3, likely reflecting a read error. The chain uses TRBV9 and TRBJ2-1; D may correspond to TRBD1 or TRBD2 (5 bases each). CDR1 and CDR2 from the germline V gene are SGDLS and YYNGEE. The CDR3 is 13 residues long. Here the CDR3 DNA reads TGTGCCGGCAGCGTAGCTGGGGGACCAGAGCAGTTCTCC. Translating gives CAGSVAGGPEQFS.

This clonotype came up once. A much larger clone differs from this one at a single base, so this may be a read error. As DNA, the CDR3 is TGCAGTGCTATGATTAATCAAGAGACCCCGTACTTC. As protein: CSAMINQETPYF. This rearrangement joins TRBV20-1 to TRBJ2-5; D gene uncertain. The CDR3 consists of 12 residues. Germline V gene sequence: CDR1 DFQATT, CDR2 SNEGSKA (reference sequence).

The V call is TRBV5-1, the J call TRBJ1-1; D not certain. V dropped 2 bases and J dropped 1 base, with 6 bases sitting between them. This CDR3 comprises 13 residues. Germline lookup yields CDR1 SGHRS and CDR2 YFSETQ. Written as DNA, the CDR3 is TGCGCCAGCAGCTTTTCACAGAACACTGAAGCTTTCTTT. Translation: CASSFSQNTEAFF.